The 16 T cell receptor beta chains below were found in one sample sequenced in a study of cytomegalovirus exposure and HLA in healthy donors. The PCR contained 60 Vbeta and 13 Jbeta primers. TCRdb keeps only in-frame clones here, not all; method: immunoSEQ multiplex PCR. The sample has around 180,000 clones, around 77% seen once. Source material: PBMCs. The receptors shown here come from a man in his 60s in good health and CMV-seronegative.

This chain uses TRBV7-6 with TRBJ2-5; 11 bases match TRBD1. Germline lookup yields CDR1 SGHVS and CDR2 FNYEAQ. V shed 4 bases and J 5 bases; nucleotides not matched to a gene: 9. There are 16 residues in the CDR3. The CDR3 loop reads CASSWDRGDVGETQYF. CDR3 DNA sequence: TGTGCCAGCAGCTGGGACAGGGGGGATGTCGGCGAGACCCAGTACTTC.

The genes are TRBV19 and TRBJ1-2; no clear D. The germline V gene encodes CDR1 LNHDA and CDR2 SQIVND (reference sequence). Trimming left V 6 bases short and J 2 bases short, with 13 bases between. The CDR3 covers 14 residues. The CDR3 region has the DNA TGTGCCAGTAGCCCCCTCCTCGGGAACTATGGCTACACCTTC. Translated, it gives CASSPLLGNYGYTF.

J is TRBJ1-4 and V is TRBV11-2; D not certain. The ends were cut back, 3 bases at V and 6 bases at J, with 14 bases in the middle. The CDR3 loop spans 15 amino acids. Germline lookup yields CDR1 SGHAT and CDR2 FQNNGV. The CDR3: CASSFGVTDYEKLFF. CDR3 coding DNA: TGTGCCAGCAGCTTCGGGGTCACCGATTATGAAAAACTGTTTTTT. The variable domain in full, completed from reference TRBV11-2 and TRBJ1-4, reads EAGVAQSPRYKIIEKRQSVAFWCNPISGHATLYWYQQILGQGPKLLIQFQNNGVVDDSQLPKDRFSAERLKGVDSTLKIQPAKLEDSAVYLCASSFGVTDYEKLFFGSGTQLSVL.

CDR3 coding DNA: TGCGCCAGCAGCTCGGACATTACCATGGAGACCCAGTACTTC. Amino acids: CASSSDITMETQYF. The chain combines TRBV5-1 with TRBJ2-5; D possibly corresponds to TRBD1 (5 bases). CDR1 and CDR2 from the germline V gene are SGHRS and YFSETQ. Trimming removed 3 bases at V and 5 bases at J, with 14 bases between. This CDR3 region has 14 residues.

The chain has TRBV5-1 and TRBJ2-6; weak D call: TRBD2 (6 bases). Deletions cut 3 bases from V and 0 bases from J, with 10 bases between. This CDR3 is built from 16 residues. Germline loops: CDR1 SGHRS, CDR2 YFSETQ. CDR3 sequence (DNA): TGCGCCAGCAGCTCGGGACTTACCTCTGGGGCCAACGTCCTGACTTTC. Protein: CASSSGLTSGANVLTF.

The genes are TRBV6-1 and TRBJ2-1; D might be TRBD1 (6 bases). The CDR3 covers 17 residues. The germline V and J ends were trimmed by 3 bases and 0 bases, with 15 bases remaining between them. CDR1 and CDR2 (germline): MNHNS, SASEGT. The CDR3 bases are TGTGCCAGCAGTGATCGACAGGCCAGTAGCTCCTACAATGAGCAGTTCTTC. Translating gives CASSDRQASSSYNEQFF.

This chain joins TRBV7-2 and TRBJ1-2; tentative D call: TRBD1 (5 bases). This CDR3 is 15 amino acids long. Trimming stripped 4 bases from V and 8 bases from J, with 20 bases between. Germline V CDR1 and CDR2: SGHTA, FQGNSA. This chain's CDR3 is CASSYPGGGKRGYTF. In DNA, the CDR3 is TGTGCCAGCAGCTATCCTGGCGGGGGTAAAAGGGGCTACACCTTC.

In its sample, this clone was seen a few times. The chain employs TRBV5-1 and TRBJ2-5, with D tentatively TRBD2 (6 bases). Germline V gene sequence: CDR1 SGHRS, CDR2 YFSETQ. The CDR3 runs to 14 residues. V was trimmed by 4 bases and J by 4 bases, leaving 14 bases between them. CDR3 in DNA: TGCGCCAGCAGCACCTCCGGGAGAGTAGAGACCCAGTACTTC. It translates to CASSTSGRVETQYF.

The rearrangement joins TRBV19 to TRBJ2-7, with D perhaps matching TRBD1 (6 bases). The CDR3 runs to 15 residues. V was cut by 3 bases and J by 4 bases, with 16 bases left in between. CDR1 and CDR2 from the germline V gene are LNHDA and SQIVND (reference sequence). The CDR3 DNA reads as TGTGCCAGTAGTATTTCGGCAGGGGTACTTTACGAGCAGTACTTC. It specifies CASSISAGVLYEQYF.

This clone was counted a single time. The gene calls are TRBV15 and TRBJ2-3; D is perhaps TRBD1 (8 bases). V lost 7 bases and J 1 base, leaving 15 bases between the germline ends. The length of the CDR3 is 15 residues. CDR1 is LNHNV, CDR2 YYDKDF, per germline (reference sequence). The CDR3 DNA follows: TGTGCCACCAACAGCGGGACAGGAGGCACAGATACGCAGTATTTT. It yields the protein CATNSGTGGTDTQYF.

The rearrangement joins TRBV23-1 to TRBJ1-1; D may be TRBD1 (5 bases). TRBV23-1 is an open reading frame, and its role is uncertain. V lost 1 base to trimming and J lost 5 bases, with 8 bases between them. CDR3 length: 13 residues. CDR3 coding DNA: TGCGCCAGCAGTCAATTGGGGGGGACTGAAGCTTTCTTT. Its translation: CASSQLGGTEAFF.

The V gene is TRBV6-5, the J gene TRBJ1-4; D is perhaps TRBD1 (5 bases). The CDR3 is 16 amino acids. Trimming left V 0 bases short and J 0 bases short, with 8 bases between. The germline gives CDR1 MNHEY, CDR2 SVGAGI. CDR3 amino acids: CASSYSQGSTNEKLFF. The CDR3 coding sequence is TGTGCCAGCAGTTACTCCCAGGGATCAACTAATGAAAAACTGTTTTTT.

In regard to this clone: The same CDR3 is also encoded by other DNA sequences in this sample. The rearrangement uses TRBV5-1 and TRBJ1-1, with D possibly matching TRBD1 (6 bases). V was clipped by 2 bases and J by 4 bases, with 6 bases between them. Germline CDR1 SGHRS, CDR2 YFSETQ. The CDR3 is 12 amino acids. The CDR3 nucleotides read TGCGCCAGCAGCTTCAGGGGCACTGAAGCTTTCTTT. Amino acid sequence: CASSFRGTEAFF.

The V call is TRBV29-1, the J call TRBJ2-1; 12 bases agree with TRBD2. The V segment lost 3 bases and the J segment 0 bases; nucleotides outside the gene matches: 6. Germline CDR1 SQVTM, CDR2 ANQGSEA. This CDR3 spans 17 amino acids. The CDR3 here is CSVERPSGGGSYNEQFF. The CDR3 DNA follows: TGCAGCGTTGAGCGGCCTAGCGGGGGGGGCTCCTACAATGAGCAGTTCTTC.

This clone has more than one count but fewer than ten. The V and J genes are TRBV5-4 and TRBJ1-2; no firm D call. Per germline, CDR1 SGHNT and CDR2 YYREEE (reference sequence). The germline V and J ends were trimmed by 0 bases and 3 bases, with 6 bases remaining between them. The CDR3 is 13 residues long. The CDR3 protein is CASSLGLDYGYTF. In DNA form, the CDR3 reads TGTGCCAGCAGCTTGGGGTTAGACTATGGCTACACCTTC.

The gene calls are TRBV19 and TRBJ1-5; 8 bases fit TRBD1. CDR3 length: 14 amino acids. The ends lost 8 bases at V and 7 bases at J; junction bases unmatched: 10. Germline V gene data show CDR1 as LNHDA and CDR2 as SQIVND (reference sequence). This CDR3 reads CASATDRGPQPQHF. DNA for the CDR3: TGTGCCAGTGCCACTGACAGGGGTCCCCAGCCCCAGCATTTT.